A selection of T cell receptor beta chains follows, all from one sample in a study of T cell responses to AZD1222 COVID-19 vaccine. Only in-frame clones appear in the TCRdb table, and some are missing; sequencing was by immunoSEQ multiplex PCR. The table lists roughly 140,000 clones, approximately 87% of them singletons. The sequencing here drew on peripheral blood, taken 28 days after the second AZD1222 dose. The receptor set was obtained from an adult who received the AZD1222 COVID-19 vaccine. The CDR3 runs from the conserved cysteine through the conserved F or W. Each record gives: CDR3 protein, V gene, CDR3 length, J gene.

CASSLAPSIGELFF TRBV7-2 14 TRBJ2-2
CASSLMTASTDTQYF TRBV5-1 15 TRBJ2-3
CASSRRTGELFF TRBV9 12 TRBJ2-2
CASSSGVGTGVNYEQYF TRBV5-1 17 TRBJ2-7
CASSTPDREYF TRBV28 11 TRBJ2-7
CASSRLLRNGGELFF TRBV3-1/TRBV3-2 15 TRBJ2-2
CASSQDLMDEQYF TRBV14 13 TRBJ2-7
CASSKSVGNLTKTHYNEQFF TRBV21-1 20 TRBJ2-1
CASSWTSGRGAYEQYF TRBV7-2 16 TRBJ2-7
CASSRDHFFKYEQYF TRBV11-2 15 TRBJ2-7
CASSAANRGSGNTIYF TRBV9 16 TRBJ1-3
CASSEGLADKVFF TRBV7-3 13 TRBJ2-1
CASRPGGLSTDTQYF TRBV28 15 TRBJ2-3
CATSRVLTTSGSWEQYF TRBV15 17 TRBJ2-7
CASSLASEAQYF TRBV5-6 12 TRBJ2-5
CASRFVGTVNYEQYF TRBV6-4 15 TRBJ2-7
CATSGTGLKAGELFF TRBV24-1 15 TRBJ2-2
CAWGPLAGVADTQYF TRBV30 15 TRBJ2-3
CASSPDGPGGYTF TRBV7-2 13 TRBJ1-2
CASIRGLERTETQYF TRBV7-2 15 TRBJ2-5
CASRPSGSFDNEQFF TRBV3-1/TRBV3-2 15 TRBJ2-1
CASRDRIGYTF TRBV28 11 TRBJ1-2
CASSLGQINEKLFF TRBV5-1 14 TRBJ1-4
CASSDSSYNEQFF TRBV9 13 TRBJ2-1
CASSRGQRNTEAFF TRBV3-1/TRBV3-2 14 TRBJ1-1
CASSLRTAGIGNTIYF TRBV7-9 16 TRBJ1-3
CAITAVGTGSGNTIYF TRBV10-3 16 TRBJ1-3
CASSPLAGTYNEQFF TRBV11-2 15 TRBJ2-1
CASSKTIDQPQHF TRBV7-6 13 TRBJ1-5
CASSGDLRRVNTEAFF TRBV18 16 TRBJ1-1
CASRPAVRTNEKLFF TRBV6-5 15 TRBJ1-4
CASSWTGGEGYGYTF TRBV6-5 15 TRBJ1-2
CASGPGQGMGAEAFF TRBV6-6 15 TRBJ1-1
CASSPQKREIHEQFF TRBV18 15 TRBJ2-1
CASSGRDINEKLFF TRBV9 14 TRBJ1-4
CASSPLGRETQYF TRBV18 13 TRBJ2-5
CASSTRTEQYF TRBV6-5 11 TRBJ2-7
CAISPGTASYNEQFF TRBV10-3 15 TRBJ2-1
CASSLWGDNQPQHF TRBV7-9 14 TRBJ1-5
CASSRTGIGGYTF TRBV12-3/TRBV12-4 13 TRBJ1-2
CAWSNQGAHRGTQYF TRBV30 15 TRBJ2-5
CSARDSGTEAFF TRBV29-1 12 TRBJ1-1
CASSAGWGRTSGRGYEQFF TRBV9 19 TRBJ2-1
CAWSVPGGTQYF TRBV30 12 TRBJ2-3
CASIPRRYNEQFF TRBV6-2/TRBV6-3 13 TRBJ2-1
CASSSAGDEQFF TRBV7-9 12 TRBJ2-1
CASSLRAGVRQTDTQYF TRBV27 17 TRBJ2-3
CATRQGLNQPQHF TRBV10-3 13 TRBJ1-5
CASSSTGTGEAFF TRBV7-3 13 TRBJ1-1
CAWSVQPPRKLFF TRBV30 13 TRBJ1-4
CASRPPGQGMVYGYTF TRBV28 16 TRBJ1-2
CASSSGAGIIASEQYF TRBV5-1 16 TRBJ2-7
CASSPLDGGGYTF TRBV18 13 TRBJ1-2
CASSLLGQGGDTQYF TRBV7-2 15 TRBJ2-3
CASSVRLAGESDTQYF TRBV6-1 16 TRBJ2-3